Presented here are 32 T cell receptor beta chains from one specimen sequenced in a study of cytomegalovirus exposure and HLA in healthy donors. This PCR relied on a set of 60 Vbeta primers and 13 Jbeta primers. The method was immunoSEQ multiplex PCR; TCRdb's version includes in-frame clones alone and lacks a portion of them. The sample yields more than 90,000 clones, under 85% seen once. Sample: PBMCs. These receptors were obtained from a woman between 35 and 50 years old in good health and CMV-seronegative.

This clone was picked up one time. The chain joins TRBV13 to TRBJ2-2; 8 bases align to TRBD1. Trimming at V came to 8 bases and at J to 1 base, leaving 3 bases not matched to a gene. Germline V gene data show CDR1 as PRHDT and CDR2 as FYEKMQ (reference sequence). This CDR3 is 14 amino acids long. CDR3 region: CASSQGENTGELFF. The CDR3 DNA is TGTGCCAGCTCACAGGGGGAGAACACCGGGGAGCTGTTTTTT.

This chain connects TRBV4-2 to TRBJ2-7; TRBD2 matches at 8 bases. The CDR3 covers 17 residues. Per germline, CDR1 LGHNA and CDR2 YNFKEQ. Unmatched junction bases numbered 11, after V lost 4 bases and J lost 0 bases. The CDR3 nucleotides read TGTGCCAGCAGCCCCCGGGGGGGCCAGGCGAGCTCCTACGAGCAGTACTTC. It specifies CASSPRGGQASSYEQYF.

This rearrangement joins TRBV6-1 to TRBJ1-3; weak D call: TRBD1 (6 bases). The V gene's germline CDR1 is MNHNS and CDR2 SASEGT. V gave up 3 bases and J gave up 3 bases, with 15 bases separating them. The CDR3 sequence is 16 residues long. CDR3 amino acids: CASSDRGGGRGNTIYF. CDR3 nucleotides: TGTGCCAGCAGTGATAGGGGGGGAGGGCGTGGAAACACCATATATTTT.

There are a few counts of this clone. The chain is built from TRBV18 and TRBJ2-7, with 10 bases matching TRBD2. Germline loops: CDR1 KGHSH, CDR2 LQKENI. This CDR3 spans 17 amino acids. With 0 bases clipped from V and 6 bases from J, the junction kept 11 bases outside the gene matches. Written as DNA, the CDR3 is TGTGCCAGCTCACCACCTTCTAGGCTAGCGGGAGTCAGCGAGCAGTACTTC. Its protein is CASSPPSRLAGVSEQYF.

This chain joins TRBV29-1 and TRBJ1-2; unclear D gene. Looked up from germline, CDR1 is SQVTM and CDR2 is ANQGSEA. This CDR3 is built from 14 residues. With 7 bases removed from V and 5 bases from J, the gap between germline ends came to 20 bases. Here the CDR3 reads CSADGTGVGYGYTF. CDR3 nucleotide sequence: TGCAGCGCTGATGGAACCGGGGTAGGTTATGGCTACACCTTC.

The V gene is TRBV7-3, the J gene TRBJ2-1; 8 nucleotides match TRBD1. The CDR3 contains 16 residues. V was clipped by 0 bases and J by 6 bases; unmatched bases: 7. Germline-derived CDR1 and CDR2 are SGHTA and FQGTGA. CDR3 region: CASSLTGQGISNEQFF. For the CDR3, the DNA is TGTGCCAGCAGCTTAACCGGACAGGGAATTAGCAATGAGCAGTTCTTC.

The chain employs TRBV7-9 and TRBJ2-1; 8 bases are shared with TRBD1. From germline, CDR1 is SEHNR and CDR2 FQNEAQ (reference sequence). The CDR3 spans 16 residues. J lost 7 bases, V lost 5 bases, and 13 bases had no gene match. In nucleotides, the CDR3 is TGTGCCAGCAGCCCGGCGGGCAGGGGGCTTGAAAATGAGCAGTTCTTC. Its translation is CASSPAGRGLENEQFF.

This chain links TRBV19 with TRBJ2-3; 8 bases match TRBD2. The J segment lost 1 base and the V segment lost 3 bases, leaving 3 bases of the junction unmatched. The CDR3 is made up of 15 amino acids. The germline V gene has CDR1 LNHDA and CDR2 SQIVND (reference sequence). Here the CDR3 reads CASSIHSGGTDTQYF. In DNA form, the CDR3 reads TGTGCCAGTAGTATTCATAGCGGGGGCACAGATACGCAGTATTTT.

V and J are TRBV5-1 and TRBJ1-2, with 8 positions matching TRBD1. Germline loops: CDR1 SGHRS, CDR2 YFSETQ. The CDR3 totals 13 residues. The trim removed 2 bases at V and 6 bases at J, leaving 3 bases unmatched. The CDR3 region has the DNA TGCGCCAGCAGCTTCCCGGGACAGGATGGCTACACCTTC. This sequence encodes CASSFPGQDGYTF.

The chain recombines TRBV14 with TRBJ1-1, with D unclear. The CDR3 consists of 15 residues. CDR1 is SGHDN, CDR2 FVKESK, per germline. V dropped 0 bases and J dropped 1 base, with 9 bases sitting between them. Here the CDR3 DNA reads TGTGCCAGCAGCCAAGAGGCTGGTTCGAACACTGAAGCTTTCTTT. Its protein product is CASSQEAGSNTEAFF.

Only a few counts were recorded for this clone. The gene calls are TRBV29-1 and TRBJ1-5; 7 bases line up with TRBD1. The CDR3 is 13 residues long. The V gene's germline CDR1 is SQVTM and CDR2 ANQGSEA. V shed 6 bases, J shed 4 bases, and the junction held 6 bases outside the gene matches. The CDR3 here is CSVATGPNQPQHF. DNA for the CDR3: TGCAGCGTCGCGACAGGGCCGAATCAGCCCCAGCATTTT.

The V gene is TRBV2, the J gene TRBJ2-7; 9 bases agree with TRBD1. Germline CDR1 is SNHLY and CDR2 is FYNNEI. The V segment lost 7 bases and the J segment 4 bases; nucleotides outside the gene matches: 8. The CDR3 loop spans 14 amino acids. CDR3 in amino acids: CASTREQGAYEQYF. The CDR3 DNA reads TGTGCCAGCACCCGGGAACAGGGGGCTTACGAGCAGTACTTC.

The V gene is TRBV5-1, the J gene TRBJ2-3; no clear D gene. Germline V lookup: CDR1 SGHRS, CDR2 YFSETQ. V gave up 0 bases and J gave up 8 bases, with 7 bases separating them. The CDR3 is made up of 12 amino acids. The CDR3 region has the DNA TGCGCCAGCAGCTTGGACTACGGTACGCAGTATTTT. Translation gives CASSLDYGTQYF.

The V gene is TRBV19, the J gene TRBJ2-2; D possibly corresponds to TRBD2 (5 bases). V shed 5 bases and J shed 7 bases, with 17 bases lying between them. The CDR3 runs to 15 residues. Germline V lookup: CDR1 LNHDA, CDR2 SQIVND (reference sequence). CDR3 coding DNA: TGTGCCAGTAGTCCCCGGGCGGGTTTTGGCGGGGAGCTGTTTTTT. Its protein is CASSPRAGFGGELFF.

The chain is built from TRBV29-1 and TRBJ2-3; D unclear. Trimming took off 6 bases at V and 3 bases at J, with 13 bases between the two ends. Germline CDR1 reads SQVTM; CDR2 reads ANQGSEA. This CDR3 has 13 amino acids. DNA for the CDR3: TGCAGCGTCTCCACAAGTGGTACAGATACGCAGTATTTT. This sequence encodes CSVSTSGTDTQYF.

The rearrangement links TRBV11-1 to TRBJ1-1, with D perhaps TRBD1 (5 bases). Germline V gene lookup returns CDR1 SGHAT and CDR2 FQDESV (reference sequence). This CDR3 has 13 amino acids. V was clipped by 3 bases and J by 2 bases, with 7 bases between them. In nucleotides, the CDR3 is TGTGCCAGCAGCTTCGGGGGTAACACTGAAGCTTTCTTT. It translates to CASSFGGNTEAFF.

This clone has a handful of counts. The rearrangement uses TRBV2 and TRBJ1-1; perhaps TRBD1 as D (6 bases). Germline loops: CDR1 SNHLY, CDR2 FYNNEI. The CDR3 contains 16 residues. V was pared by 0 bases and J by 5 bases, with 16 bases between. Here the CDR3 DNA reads TGTGCCAGCAGTGAAGCTCGTTCGGGGGGCAGGACTGAAGCTTTCTTT. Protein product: CASSEARSGGRTEAFF.

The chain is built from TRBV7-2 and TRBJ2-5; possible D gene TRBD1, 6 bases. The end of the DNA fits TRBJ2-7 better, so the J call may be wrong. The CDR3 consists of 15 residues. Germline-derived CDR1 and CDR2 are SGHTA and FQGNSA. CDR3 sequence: CASSLGGMGASEQYF. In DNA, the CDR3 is TGTGCCAGCAGCTTAGGAGGGATGGGGGCTTCCGAGCAGTACTTC.

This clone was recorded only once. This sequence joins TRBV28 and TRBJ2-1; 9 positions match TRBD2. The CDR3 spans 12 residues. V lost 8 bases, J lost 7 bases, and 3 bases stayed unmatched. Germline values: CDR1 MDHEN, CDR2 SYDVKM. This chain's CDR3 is CASDSGRNEQFF. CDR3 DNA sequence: TGTGCCAGCGATAGCGGGAGAAATGAGCAGTTCTTC.

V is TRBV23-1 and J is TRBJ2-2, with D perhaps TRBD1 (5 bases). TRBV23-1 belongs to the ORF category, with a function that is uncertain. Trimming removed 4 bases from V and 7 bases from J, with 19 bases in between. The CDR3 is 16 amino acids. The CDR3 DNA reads TGCGCCAGCAGTCCCCAGCCAGGGTTTGGTGACGGGGAGCTGTTTTTT. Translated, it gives CASSPQPGFGDGELFF.

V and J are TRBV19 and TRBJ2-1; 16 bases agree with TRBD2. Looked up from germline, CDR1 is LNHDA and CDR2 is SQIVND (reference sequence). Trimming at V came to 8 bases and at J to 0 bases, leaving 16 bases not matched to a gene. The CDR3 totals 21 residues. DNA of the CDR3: TGTGCCAGTGGTTTCCCGGGACTAGCGGGGGGGTACAGACTCTCCTACAATGAGCAGTTCTTC. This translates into CASGFPGLAGGYRLSYNEQFF.

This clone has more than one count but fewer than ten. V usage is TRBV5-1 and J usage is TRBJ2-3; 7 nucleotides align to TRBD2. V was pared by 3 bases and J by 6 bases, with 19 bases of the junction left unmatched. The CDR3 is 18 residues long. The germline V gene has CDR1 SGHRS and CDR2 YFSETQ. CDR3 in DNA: TGCGCCAGCAGCTCCGCCTCCTTCGGCGGGGGTCTTTCTGATACGCAGTATTTT. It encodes CASSSASFGGGLSDTQYF.

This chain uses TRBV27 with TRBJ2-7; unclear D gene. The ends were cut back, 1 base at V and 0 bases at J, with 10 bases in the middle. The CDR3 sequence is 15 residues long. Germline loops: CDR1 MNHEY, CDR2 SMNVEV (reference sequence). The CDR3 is CASSLFGGSSYEQYF. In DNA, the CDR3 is TGTGCCAGCAGTTTATTTGGCGGAAGCTCCTACGAGCAGTACTTC.

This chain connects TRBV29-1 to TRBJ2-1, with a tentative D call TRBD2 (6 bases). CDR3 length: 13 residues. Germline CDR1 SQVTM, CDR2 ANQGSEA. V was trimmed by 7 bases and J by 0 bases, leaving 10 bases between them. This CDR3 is CSGAGSSYNEQFF. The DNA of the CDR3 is TGCAGCGGCGCGGGGAGCTCCTACAATGAGCAGTTCTTC.

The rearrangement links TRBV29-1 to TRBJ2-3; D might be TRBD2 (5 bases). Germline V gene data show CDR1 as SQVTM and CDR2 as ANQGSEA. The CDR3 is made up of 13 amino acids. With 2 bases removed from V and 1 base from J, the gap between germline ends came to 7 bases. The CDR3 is CSVESGGTDTQYF. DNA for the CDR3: TGCAGCGTTGAATCCGGGGGCACAGATACGCAGTATTTT.

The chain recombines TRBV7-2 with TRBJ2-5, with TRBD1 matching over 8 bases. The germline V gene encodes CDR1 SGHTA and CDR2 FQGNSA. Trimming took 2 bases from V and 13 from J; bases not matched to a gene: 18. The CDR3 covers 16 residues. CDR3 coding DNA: TGTGCCAGCAGCTTAACAGGGGGGTCTGGACTGCTCCGTATGTACTTC. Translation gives CASSLTGGSGLLRMYF.

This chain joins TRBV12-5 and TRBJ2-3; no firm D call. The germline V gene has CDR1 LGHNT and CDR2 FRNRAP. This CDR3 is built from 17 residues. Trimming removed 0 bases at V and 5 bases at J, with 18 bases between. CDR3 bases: TGTGCTAGTGGTTTGGTAGTCAGCGATTGGTCTATAGATACGCAGTATTTT. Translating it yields CASGLVVSDWSIDTQYF. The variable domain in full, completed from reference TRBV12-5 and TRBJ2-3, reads DARVTQTPRHKVTEMGQEVTMRCQPILGHNTVFWYRQTMMQGLELLAYFRNRAPLDDSGMPKDRFSAEMPDATLATLKIQPSEPRDSAVYFCASGLVVSDWSIDTQYFGPGTRLTVL.

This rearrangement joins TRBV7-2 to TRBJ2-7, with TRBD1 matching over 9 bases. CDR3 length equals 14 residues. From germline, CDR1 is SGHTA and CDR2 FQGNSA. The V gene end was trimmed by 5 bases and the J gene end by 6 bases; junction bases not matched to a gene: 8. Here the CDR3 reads CASSAGTGRLEQYF. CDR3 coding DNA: TGTGCCAGCAGCGCTGGGACAGGGAGGCTCGAGCAGTACTTC.

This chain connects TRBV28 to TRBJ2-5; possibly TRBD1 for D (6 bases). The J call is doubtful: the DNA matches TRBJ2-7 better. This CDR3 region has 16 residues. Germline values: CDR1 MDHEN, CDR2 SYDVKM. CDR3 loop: CASRPVGQPSTYEQYF. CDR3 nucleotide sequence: TGTGCCAGCAGACCCGTCGGACAGCCCTCGACCTACGAGCAGTACTTC.

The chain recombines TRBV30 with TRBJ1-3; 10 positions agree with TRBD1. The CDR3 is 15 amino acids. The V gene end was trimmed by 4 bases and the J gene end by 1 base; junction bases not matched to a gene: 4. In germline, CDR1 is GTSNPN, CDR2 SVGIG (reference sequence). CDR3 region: CAWTRDRGSGNTIYF. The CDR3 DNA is TGTGCCTGGACCCGGGACAGGGGTTCTGGAAACACCATATATTTT.

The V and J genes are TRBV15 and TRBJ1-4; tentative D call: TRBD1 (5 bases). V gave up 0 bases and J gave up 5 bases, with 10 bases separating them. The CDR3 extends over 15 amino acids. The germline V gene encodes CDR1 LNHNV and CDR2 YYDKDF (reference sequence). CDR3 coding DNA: TGTGCCACCAGCAGAGATCGGGGGGGGAATGAAAAACTGTTTTTT. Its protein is CATSRDRGGNEKLFF. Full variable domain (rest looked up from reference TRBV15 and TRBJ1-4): DAMVIQNPRYQVTQFGKPVTLSCSQTLNHNVMYWYQQKSSQAPKLLFHYYDKDFNNEADTPDNFQSRRPNTSFCFLDIRSPGLGDTAMYLCATSRDRGGNEKLFFGSGTQLSVL.

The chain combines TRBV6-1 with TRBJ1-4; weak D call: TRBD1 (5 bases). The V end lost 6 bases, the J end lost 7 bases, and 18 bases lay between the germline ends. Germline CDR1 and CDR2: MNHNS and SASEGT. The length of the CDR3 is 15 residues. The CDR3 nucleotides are TGTGCCAGCAGCCGATCGACAGCCCGTACTGAAAAACTGTTTTTT. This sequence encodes CASSRSTARTEKLFF.